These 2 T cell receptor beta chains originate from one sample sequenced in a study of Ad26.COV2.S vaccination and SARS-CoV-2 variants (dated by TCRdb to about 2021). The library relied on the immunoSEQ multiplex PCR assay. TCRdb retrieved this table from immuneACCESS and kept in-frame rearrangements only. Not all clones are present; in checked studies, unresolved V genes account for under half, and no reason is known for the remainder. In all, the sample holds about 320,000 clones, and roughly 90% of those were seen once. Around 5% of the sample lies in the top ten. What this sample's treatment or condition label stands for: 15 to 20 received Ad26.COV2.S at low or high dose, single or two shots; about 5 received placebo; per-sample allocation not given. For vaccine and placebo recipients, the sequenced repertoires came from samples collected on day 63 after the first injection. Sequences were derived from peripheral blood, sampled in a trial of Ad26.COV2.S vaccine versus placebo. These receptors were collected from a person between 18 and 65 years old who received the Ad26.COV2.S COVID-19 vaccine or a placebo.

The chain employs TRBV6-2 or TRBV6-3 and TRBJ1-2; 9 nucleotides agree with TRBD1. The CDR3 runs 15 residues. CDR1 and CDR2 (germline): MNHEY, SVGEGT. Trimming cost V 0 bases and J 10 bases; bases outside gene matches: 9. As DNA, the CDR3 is TGTGCCAGCAGTTACTCGGGGGGACAGGGACCCGTCTACACCTTC. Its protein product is CASSYSGGQGPVYTF.

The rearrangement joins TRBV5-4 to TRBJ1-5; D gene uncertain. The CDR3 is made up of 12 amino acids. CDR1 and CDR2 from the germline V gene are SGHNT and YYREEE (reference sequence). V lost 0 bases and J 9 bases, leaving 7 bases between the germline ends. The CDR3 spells CASSLGVRPQHF. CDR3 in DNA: TGTGCCAGCAGCTTGGGGGTCCGGCCCCAGCATTTT.